These T cell receptor beta chains were read from a single sample in a study of CXCR3-negative and CXCR3-positive naive CD8 T cells. TCRdb re-called the 5' RACE reads; every CDR3 protein appears as one record, without DNA. The sample data list under 150,000 distinct CDR3 sequences. Sequenced: naive CXCR3+ CD8+ T cells from blood. The receptors shown here come from a human donor in good health. Some clones in this sample may be carry-over from other donors' samples. CDR3s include the opening cysteine and the closing phenylalanine or tryptophan.

J gene,V gene,CDR3 protein
TRBJ1-2,TRBV5-1,CASSYEGGGYTF
TRBJ2-2,TRBV6-5,CASSYVSGELFF
TRBJ1-1,TRBV4-1,CASSQDQYGGLGAFF
TRBJ2-7,TRBV20-1,CSARERQGARYEQYF
TRBJ2-3,TRBV6-5,CASSLKYPRDRGHFGFADTQYF
TRBJ2-3,TRBV2,CASSEAPSTDTQYF
TRBJ2-3,TRBV15,CATSAGGVDTQYF
TRBJ2-7,TRBV14,CASSQTRASYEQYF
TRBJ2-7,TRBV7-9,CASTPTPSRGPYEQYF
TRBJ2-7,TRBV4-3,CASSQDTSGVSYEQYF
TRBJ2-7,TRBV2,CASSPPGLAATYEQYF
TRBJ1-1,TRBV11-2,CASSLGRDGTEAFF